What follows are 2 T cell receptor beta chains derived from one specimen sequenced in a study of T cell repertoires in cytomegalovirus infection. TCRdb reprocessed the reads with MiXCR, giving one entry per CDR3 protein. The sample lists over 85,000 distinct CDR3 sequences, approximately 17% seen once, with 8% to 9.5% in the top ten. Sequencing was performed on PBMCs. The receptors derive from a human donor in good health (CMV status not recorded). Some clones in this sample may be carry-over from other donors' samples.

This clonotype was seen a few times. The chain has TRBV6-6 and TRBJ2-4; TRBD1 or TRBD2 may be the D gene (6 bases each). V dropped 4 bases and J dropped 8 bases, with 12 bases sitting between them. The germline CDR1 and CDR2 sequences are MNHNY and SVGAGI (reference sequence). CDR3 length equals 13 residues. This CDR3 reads CASSSGAGYIQYF. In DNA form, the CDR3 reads TGTGCCAGCAGTTCAGGGGCGGGGTACATTCAGTACTTC.

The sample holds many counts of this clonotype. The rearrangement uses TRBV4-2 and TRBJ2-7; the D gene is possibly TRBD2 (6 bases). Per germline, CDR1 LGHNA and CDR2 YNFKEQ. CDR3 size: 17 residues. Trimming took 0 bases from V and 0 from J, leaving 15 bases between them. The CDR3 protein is CASSQDVGLSSSYEQYF. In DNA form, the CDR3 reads TGTGCCAGCAGCCAAGACGTGGGACTCTCGAGCTCCTACGAGCAGTACTTC.